One and the same sample provided the 30 T cell receptor beta chains below, sequenced in a study of graft-versus-host responses after intestinal transplantation. The assay was immunoSEQ multiplex PCR, and TCRdb's table has in-frame clones only and misses some. Among over 45,000 clones, approximately 88% were seen once, and the ten largest hold 0.5% to 0.8%. Their specific antigens are unknown. The sequencing used unstimulated CD4+ T cells sorted from spleen or lymph node cells, collected before transplant. These receptors came from a human donor who was the organ donor for an intestinal transplant.

This chain joins TRBV4-1 and TRBJ2-1, with 12 bases matching TRBD1. Trimming cost V 4 bases and J 10 bases; bases outside gene matches: 8. The CDR3 sequence is 15 residues long. Germline CDR1 and CDR2: MGHRA and YSYEKL. CDR3 coding DNA: TGCGCCAGCAGCCGGGGACAGGGGGCGACTGGGGAGCAGTTCTTC. It translates to CASSRGQGATGEQFF.

The rearrangement uses TRBV9 and TRBJ2-3; D unclear. The CDR3 is 14 amino acids. With 4 bases removed from V and 4 bases from J, the gap between germline ends came to 13 bases. From germline, CDR1 is SGDLS and CDR2 YYNGEE. CDR3 nucleotides: TGTGCCAGCAGCTTTAGTCCCTCGTCAGATACGCAGTATTTT. This translates into CASSFSPSSDTQYF.

This rearrangement joins TRBV18 to TRBJ1-1; D possibly corresponds to TRBD1 (6 bases). Germline values: CDR1 KGHSH, CDR2 LQKENI. Trimming stripped 6 bases from V and 0 bases from J, with 11 bases between. There are 14 residues in the CDR3. CDR3 coding DNA: TGTGCCAGCTCCCCAGGGGCTTTGAACACTGAAGCTTTCTTT. Encoded protein: CASSPGALNTEAFF.

In this sample, this clone turned up once. As DNA, the CDR3 is TGTGCCAGTAGGCAACGGGTGCCCGAGGATTCACCCCTCCACTTT. This codes for CASRQRVPEDSPLHF. This chain links TRBV19 with TRBJ1-6; D unclear. The V and J ends lost 6 bases and 8 bases respectively, with 17 bases between them. Germline values: CDR1 LNHDA, CDR2 SQIVND (reference sequence). CDR3 length equals 15 residues.

V gene TRBV19 combines with J gene TRBJ2-7, with TRBD1 as a possible D gene (6 bases). The CDR3 has 13 amino acids. V was trimmed by 5 bases and J by 4 bases, leaving 12 bases between them. Germline CDR1 LNHDA, CDR2 SQIVND (reference sequence). The CDR3 spells CASSFLDSYEQYF. CDR3 nucleotides: TGTGCCAGTAGTTTCTTGGACAGTTACGAGCAGTACTTC. The whole variable domain, remainder taken from reference TRBV19 and TRBJ2-7, is DGGITQSPKYLFRKEGQNVTLSCEQNLNHDAMYWYRQDPGQGLRLIYYSQIVNDFQKGDIAEGYSVSREKKESFPLTVTSAQKNPTAFYLCASSFLDSYEQYFGPGTRLTVT.

The V gene is TRBV5-8, the J gene TRBJ2-7; 12 bases match TRBD2. From germline, CDR1 is SGHTS and CDR2 YDEGEE. CDR3 size: 16 residues. V trimming: 0 bases; J trimming: 6 bases; junction bases outside the gene matches: 7. The CDR3 DNA follows: TGTGCCAGCAGCTTGGGACTAGCGGGGGCCCAAACCGAGCAGTACTTC. It is translated as CASSLGLAGAQTEQYF. Using reference TRBV5-8 and TRBJ2-7 for the parts outside the CDR3, the full variable domain is EAGVTQSPTHLIKTRGQQATLRCSPISGHTSVYWYQQALGLGLQFLLWYDEGEERNRGNFPPRFSGRQFPNYSSELNVNALELEDSALYLCASSLGLAGAQTEQYFGPGTRLTVT.

As for this clone: Other DNA sequences within the sample encode an identical CDR3. The chain uses TRBV19 and TRBJ2-2; 9 nucleotides agree with TRBD2. The germline V gene encodes CDR1 LNHDA and CDR2 SQIVND (reference sequence). V gave up 6 bases and J gave up 5 bases; unmatched junction bases: 10. The CDR3 has 16 residues. The CDR3 spells CASRTLASGKTGELFF. In nucleotides, the CDR3 is TGTGCCAGTAGAACGCTAGCTAGCGGGAAGACCGGGGAGCTGTTTTTT. The variable domain in full, completed from reference TRBV19 and TRBJ2-2, reads DGGITQSPKYLFRKEGQNVTLSCEQNLNHDAMYWYRQDPGQGLRLIYYSQIVNDFQKGDIAEGYSVSREKKESFPLTVTSAQKNPTAFYLCASRTLASGKTGELFFGEGSRLTVL.

The rearrangement uses TRBV14 and TRBJ2-3; tentative D call: TRBD2 (6 bases). The V gene's germline CDR1 is SGHDN and CDR2 FVKESK. This CDR3 has 15 residues. Trimming shortened V by 3 bases and J by 3 bases, and 13 bases separated the two germline ends. The CDR3 DNA is TGTGCCAGCAGCCAGGATCGTCTAGCGACAGATACGCAGTATTTT. It translates to CASSQDRLATDTQYF.

The V and J genes are TRBV28 and TRBJ2-7; D is ambiguous. The germline V gene has CDR1 MDHEN and CDR2 SYDVKM. The CDR3 is 14 amino acids. V was shortened by 9 bases and J by 0 bases, with 15 bases between the two germline ends. The CDR3 bases are TGTGCCAGTTACTCCGAGGTCAGCTCCTACGAGCAGTACTTC. Protein: CASYSEVSSYEQYF.

To note about this clone: Its ends do not fully match the called genes, so a read error is possible. CDR3 sequence reads: CASSSFGTGNPEAFF. CDR3 sequence (DNA): TGTGCCAGCAGTTCCTTCGGGACAGGGAACCCTGAAGCTTTCTTT. The chain recombines TRBV27 with TRBJ1-1; 9 nucleotides match TRBD1. CDR1 is MNHEY, CDR2 SMNVEV, per germline (reference sequence). The CDR3 is 15 amino acids.

The genes are TRBV5-8 and TRBJ2-1, with TRBD1 matching 8 bases. V lost 7 bases and J lost 6; bases outside the gene matches: 12. Per germline, CDR1 SGHTS and CDR2 YDEGEE. The CDR3 runs 15 residues. The CDR3: CASGWAGTGPNEQFF. The CDR3 bases are TGTGCCAGCGGCTGGGCCGGGACAGGACCCAATGAGCAGTTCTTC.

The chain couples TRBV4-1 to TRBJ2-1, with 11 bases matching TRBD2. The V segment lost 4 bases and the J segment 7 bases; nucleotides outside the gene matches: 6. CDR1 MGHRA and CDR2 YSYEKL come from the germline V gene. This CDR3 has 15 residues. The CDR3 DNA sequence: TGCGCCAGCAGCCCGACTAGCGGGATGGGGAATGAGCAGTTCTTC. The encoded protein is CASSPTSGMGNEQFF.

The chain recombines TRBV7-2 with TRBJ1-5; D uncertain. Germline loops: CDR1 SGHTA, CDR2 FQGNSA. This CDR3 is 14 amino acids long. Trimming removed 3 bases from V and 3 bases from J, with 9 bases in between. CDR3 sequence (DNA): TGTGCCAGCAGCTTGCAGGCCTACAATCAGCCCCAGCATTTT. Protein product: CASSLQAYNQPQHF.

This chain joins TRBV6-6 and TRBJ2-2; tentative D call: TRBD1 (5 bases). The CDR3 is 14 amino acids. Per the germline V gene, CDR1 is MNHNY and CDR2 is SVGAGI (reference sequence). V was clipped by 7 bases and J by 2 bases, with 11 bases between them. CDR3 sequence (DNA): TGTGCCAGCATCTGGGGCTACAACACCGGGGAGCTGTTTTTT. It codes for CASIWGYNTGELFF.

V and J are TRBV6-5 and TRBJ2-5, with 7 positions matching TRBD1. The V gene's germline CDR1 is MNHEY and CDR2 SVGAGI. This CDR3 has 16 residues. V gave up 0 bases and J gave up 1 base; unmatched junction bases: 5. CDR3 sequence (DNA): TGTGCCAGCAGTTACTCACAAAGGACAGGCCAAGAGACCCAGTACTTC. Protein sequence: CASSYSQRTGQETQYF.

The chain recombines TRBV30 with TRBJ1-1; D not certain. The germline V gene has CDR1 GTSNPN and CDR2 SVGIG (reference sequence). The CDR3 length is 13 residues. V lost 4 bases to trimming and J lost 1 base, with 10 bases between them. For the CDR3, the DNA is TGTGCCTGGACCCTAGGGAGGAACACTGAAGCTTTCTTT. Its translation: CAWTLGRNTEAFF.

This clone was counted a single time. V and J are TRBV28 and TRBJ2-7; tentative D call: TRBD1 (6 bases). From germline, CDR1 is MDHEN and CDR2 SYDVKM. V was pared by 10 bases and J by 3 bases, with 13 bases between. The CDR3 runs 12 residues. The DNA of the CDR3 is TGTGCCACTAAAGGACAGTTCTACGAGCAGTACTTC. Translating gives CATKGQFYEQYF.

The chain is built from TRBV28 and TRBJ1-2; 8 positions agree with TRBD1. The junction had 4 bases not matched to a gene; V was cut back by 4 bases and J by 9 bases. CDR1 and CDR2 (germline): MDHEN, SYDVKM. This CDR3 region has 12 residues. The CDR3 loop reads CASSYRQGSYTF. The CDR3 DNA follows: TGTGCCAGCAGTTACCGACAGGGGAGCTACACCTTC.

The V call is TRBV6-5, the J call TRBJ1-5, with a tentative D call TRBD1 (5 bases). This CDR3 is built from 14 residues. The germline V and J ends were trimmed by 6 bases and 3 bases, with 12 bases remaining between them. The germline CDR1 and CDR2 sequences are MNHEY and SVGAGI. CDR3 in DNA: TGTGCCAGCAGGGGCGGGGGATCCAATCAGCCCCAGCATTTT. It yields the protein CASRGGGSNQPQHF.

The CDR3 sequence: CASSQTWDTEQFF. CDR3 bases: TGCGCCAGCAGCCAAACTTGGGACACCGAGCAGTTCTTC. The V call is TRBV4-1, the J call TRBJ2-1; a weak D match, TRBD1 (6 bases). The CDR3 contains 13 residues. The germline V gene has CDR1 MGHRA and CDR2 YSYEKL. Trimming cost V 2 bases and J 10 bases, with 12 bases left between them.

This rearrangement joins TRBV28 to TRBJ2-1; 7 bases match TRBD1. Germline CDR1 is MDHEN and CDR2 is SYDVKM. Unmatched junction bases numbered 18, after V lost 3 bases and J lost 4 bases. There are 19 residues in the CDR3. CDR3 in amino acids: CASSFPLSEIGGRYNEQFF. CDR3 nucleotide sequence: TGTGCCAGCAGTTTCCCGTTAAGCGAAATAGGGGGCCGGTACAATGAGCAGTTCTTC.

V is TRBV6-5 and J is TRBJ2-4; D ambiguous. Trimming removed 4 bases at V and 0 bases at J, with 13 bases between. Germline-derived CDR1 and CDR2 are MNHEY and SVGAGI. The CDR3 loop spans 16 amino acids. The CDR3 nucleotides read TGTGCCAGCAGTTTGGGCGCATTTAGAGCCAAAAACATTCAGTACTTC. It encodes CASSLGAFRAKNIQYF.

This chain's CDR3 is CASSIGRASGANVLTF. CDR3 DNA: TGTGCCAGTAGTATAGGGCGGGCATCCGGGGCCAACGTCCTGACTTTC. The chain couples TRBV19 to TRBJ2-6, with TRBD2 as a possible D gene (5 bases). Germline-derived CDR1 and CDR2 are LNHDA and SQIVND (reference sequence). Trimming removed 1 base from V and 4 bases from J, with 11 bases in between. The CDR3 length is 16 residues.

The rearrangement uses TRBV28 and TRBJ2-7; D perhaps matches TRBD1 (5 bases). Between the trimmed V and J ends, which lost 6 bases and 3 bases, there was a span of 27 bases. Germline V gene data show CDR1 as MDHEN and CDR2 as SYDVKM. This CDR3 is built from 18 residues. The chain's CDR3 is CASSSSALLTVAVYEQYF. The CDR3 coding sequence is TGTGCCAGCAGCTCCTCGGCTCTATTGACAGTTGCAGTCTACGAGCAGTACTTC. The whole variable domain, filled in from reference TRBV28 and TRBJ2-7, reads DVKVTQSSRYLVKRTGEKVFLECVQDMDHENMFWYRQDPGLGLRLIYFSYDVKMKEKGDIPEGYSVSREKKERFSLILESASTNQTSMYLCASSSSALLTVAVYEQYFGPGTRLTVT.

The CDR3 sequence: CASSPPNSVVGNTIYF. CDR3 sequence (DNA): TGTGCCAGCTCACCACCGAATTCGGTTGTGGGAAACACCATATATTTT. This chain uses TRBV18 with TRBJ1-3; D uncertain. This CDR3 region has 16 residues. The germline gives CDR1 KGHSH, CDR2 LQKENI. Trimming took off 0 bases at V and 4 bases at J, with 13 bases between the two ends.

A remark on this clone: The sample holds other DNA sequences that translate to the same CDR3. V gene TRBV18 combines with J gene TRBJ2-7; the match to TRBD2 covers 11 bases. V was clipped by 3 bases and J by 3 bases; unmatched bases: 1. Germline V gives CDR1 KGHSH, CDR2 LQKENI. The CDR3 contains 14 residues. The DNA for the CDR3 is TGTGCCAGCTCACCGGGGACTAGCGGCTACGAGCAGTACTTC. Its translation: CASSPGTSGYEQYF.

The chain links TRBV5-1 to TRBJ2-5, with TRBD1 matching 9 bases. The CDR3 covers 14 residues. In germline, CDR1 is SGHRS, CDR2 YFSETQ. The V gene end was trimmed by 2 bases and the J gene end by 5 bases; junction bases not matched to a gene: 4. For the CDR3, the DNA is TGCGCCAGCAGCTTAACAGGGGGCTGGGAGACCCAGTACTTC. Translated, it gives CASSLTGGWETQYF.

This chain uses TRBV5-5 with TRBJ2-1; the D is unclear. Looked up from germline, CDR1 is SGHKS and CDR2 is YYEKEE (reference sequence). The CDR3 spans 13 residues. Trimming stripped 2 bases from V and 0 bases from J, with 3 bases between. The CDR3 reads CASSFISYNEQFF. The CDR3 region has the DNA TGTGCCAGCAGCTTCATCTCCTACAATGAGCAGTTCTTC.

The chain recombines TRBV6-6 with TRBJ1-5, with 8 bases matching TRBD1. The CDR3 length is 16 residues. The trim removed 2 bases at V and 4 bases at J, leaving 7 bases unmatched. Looked up from germline, CDR1 is MNHNY and CDR2 is SVGAGI (reference sequence). Here the CDR3 reads CASSYGTGKLNQPQHF. As DNA, the CDR3 is TGTGCCAGCAGTTACGGGACAGGAAAGCTTAATCAGCCCCAGCATTTT.

The chain carries TRBV28 and TRBJ1-1; 8 bases map to TRBD1. The V gene's germline CDR1 is MDHEN and CDR2 SYDVKM. Germline trimming cut 4 bases from V and 5 bases from J; bases unmatched to any gene: 9. The CDR3 has 15 residues. Here the CDR3 reads CASSSPTGARTEAFF. In nucleotides, the CDR3 is TGTGCCAGCAGTTCTCCGACAGGGGCCCGTACTGAAGCTTTCTTT.